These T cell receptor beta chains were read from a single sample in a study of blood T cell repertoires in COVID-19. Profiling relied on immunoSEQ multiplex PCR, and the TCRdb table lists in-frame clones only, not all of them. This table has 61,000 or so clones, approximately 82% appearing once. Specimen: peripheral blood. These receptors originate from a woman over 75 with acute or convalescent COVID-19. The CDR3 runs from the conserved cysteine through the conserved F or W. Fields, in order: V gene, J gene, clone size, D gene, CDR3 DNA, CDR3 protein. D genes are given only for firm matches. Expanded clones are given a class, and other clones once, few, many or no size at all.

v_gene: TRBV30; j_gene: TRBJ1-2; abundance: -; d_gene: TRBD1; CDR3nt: TGTGCCTGGGTTCGGGACAGGGGTCAGTATGGCTACACCTTC; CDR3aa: CAWVRDRGQYGYTF
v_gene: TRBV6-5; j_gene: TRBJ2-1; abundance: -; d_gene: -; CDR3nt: TGTGCCAGCACGAAGACAGGAGGCGATAGGAATGAGCAGTTCTTC; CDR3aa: CASTKTGGDRNEQFF
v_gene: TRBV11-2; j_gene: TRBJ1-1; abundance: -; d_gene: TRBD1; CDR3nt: TGTGCCAGCAGTCGAGGCCCTGACAGGGGGAACACTGAAGCTTTCTTT; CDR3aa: CASSRGPDRGNTEAFF
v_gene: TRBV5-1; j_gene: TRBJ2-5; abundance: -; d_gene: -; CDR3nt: TGCGCCAGCAGCCGGCTAGGTGGGGCTATGGAGACCCAGTACTTC; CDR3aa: CASSRLGGAMETQYF
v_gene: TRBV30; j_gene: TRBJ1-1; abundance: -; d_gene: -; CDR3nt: TGTGCCTGGAGTGCATCCACTGAAGCTTTCTTT; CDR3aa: CAWSASTEAFF
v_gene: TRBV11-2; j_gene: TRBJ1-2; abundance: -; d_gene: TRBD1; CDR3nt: TGTGCCAGCAGCTTATATGAGGGGGCGAATGGCTACACCTTC; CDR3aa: CASSLYEGANGYTF
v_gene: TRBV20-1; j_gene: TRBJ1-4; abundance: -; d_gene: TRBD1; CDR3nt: TGCAGTGCTAGTCAACCGGGACAGGGAAATGAAAAACTGTTTTTT; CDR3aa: CSASQPGQGNEKLFF
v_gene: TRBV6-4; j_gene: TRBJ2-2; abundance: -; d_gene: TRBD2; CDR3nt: TGTGCCAGCAGTGAAATTGGGACTAGTGGCGGCGGGGAGCTGTTTTTT; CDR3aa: CASSEIGTSGGGELFF
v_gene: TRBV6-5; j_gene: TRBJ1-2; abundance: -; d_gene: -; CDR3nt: TGTGCCAGCAGTTACGGTGAAGCCGTGGGCTACACCTTC; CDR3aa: CASSYGEAVGYTF
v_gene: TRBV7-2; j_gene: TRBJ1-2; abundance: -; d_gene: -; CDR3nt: TGTGCCAGCAGCCCCCGGACAGTGGCTAACTATGGCTACACCTTC; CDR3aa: CASSPRTVANYGYTF
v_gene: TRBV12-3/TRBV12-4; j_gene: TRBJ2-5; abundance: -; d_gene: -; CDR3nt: TGTGCCAGCAGTTTGGCAGGGGTGGAGACCCAGTACTTC; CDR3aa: CASSLAGVETQYF
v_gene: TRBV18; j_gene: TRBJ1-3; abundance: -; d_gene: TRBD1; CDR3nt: TGTGCCAGCTCAGCAGGGGGTTTCGGAAACACCATATATTTT; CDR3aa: CASSAGGFGNTIYF
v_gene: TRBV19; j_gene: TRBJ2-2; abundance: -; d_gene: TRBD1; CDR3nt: TGTGCCAGCAGACGGACAGGGGGCGCCGGGGAGCTGTTTTTT; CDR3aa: CASRRTGGAGELFF
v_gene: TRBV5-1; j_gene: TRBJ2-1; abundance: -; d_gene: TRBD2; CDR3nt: TGCGCCAGCAGCGTCGGCGCAAGGACTAGCGGGTTCAATGAGCAGTTCTTC; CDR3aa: CASSVGARTSGFNEQFF
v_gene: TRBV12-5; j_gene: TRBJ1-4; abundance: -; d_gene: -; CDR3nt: TGTGCTAGTGGCAAGAGGACAGTGGGGGGGGATAATGAAAAACTGTTTTTT; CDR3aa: CASGKRTVGGDNEKLFF
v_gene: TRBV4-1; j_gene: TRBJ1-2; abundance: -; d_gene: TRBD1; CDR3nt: TGCGCCAGCAGCCAAGAAGGTGGCGGACAGGGTATTGGTGGCTACACCTTC; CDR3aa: CASSQEGGGQGIGGYTF
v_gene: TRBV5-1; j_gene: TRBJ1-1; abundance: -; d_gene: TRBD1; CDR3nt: TGCGCCAGCAGCTTCTCGACAGGGCACACTGAAGCTTTCTTT; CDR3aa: CASSFSTGHTEAFF
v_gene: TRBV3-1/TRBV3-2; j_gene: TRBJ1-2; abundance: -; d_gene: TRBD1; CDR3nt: TGTGCCAGCAGCCAAGGCGGACAGGGGGTTTATGGCTACACCTTC; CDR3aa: CASSQGGQGVYGYTF
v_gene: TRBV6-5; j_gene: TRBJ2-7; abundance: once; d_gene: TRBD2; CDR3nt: TGTGCCAGCAGTCAGGGGACTAGCGGACTATACGAGCAGTACTTC; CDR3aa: CASSQGTSGLYEQYF
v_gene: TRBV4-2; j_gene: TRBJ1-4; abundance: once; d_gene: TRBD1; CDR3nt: TGTGCCAGCAGCCATGGACAACAGGGGGATGTTGAAAAACTGTTTTTT; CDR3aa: CASSHGQQGDVEKLFF
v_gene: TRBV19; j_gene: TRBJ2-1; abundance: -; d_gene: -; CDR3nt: TGTGCCAGTAGTATGGGAATAGCGAAATACAATGAGCAGTTCTTC; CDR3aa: CASSMGIAKYNEQFF
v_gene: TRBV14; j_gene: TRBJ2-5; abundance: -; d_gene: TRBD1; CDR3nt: TGTGCCAGCAGCCCTAGGGACAGGGGGCCCCTCCAAGAGACCCAGTACTTC; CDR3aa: CASSPRDRGPLQETQYF
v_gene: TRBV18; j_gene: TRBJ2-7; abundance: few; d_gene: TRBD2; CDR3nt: TGTGCCAGCTCACCACCGGGACTAGCGGGGGCCTCCTACGAGCAGTACTTC; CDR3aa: CASSPPGLAGASYEQYF
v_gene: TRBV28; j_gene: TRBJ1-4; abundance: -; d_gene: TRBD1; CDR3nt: TGTGCCAGCGACTCGCGAGGGGGCCCCACCGGGGAAAAACTGTTTTTT; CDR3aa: CASDSRGGPTGEKLFF
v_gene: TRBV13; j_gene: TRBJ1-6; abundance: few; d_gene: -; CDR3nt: TGTGCCAGCAGCTTGAGGAGAGGGAATAATTCACCCCTCCACTTT; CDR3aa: CASSLRRGNNSPLHF